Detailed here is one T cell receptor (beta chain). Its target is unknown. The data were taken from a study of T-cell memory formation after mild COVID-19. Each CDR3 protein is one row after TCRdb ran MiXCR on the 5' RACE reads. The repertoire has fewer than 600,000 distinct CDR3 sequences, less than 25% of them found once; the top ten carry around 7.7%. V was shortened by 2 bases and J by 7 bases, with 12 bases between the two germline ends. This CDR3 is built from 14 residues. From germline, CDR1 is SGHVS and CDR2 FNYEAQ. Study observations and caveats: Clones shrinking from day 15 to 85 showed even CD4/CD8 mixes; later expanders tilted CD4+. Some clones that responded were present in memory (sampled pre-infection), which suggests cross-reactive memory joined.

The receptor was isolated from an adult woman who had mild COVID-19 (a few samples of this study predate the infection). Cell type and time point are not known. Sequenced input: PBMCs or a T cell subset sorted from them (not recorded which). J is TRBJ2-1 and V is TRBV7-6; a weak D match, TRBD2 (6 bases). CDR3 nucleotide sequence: TGTGCCAGCAGCTTATACCGGGGGACGAATGAGCAGTTCTTC. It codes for CASSLYRGTNEQFF.